These 3 T cell receptor beta chains originate from one sample sequenced in a study of T cell responses to AZD1222 COVID-19 vaccine. Here immunoSEQ multiplex PCR was the method, and the copy in TCRdb shows in-frame clones only, minus some. Altogether 100,000 to 150,000 clones are present, around nine tenths being singletons, with the ten largest covering about 4.1%. Sample: peripheral blood, taken on day 0 of AZD1222 vaccination. These receptors all come from an adult in good health.

There are many counts of this clone. The identical CDR3 is also encoded by other nucleotide sequences in the sample. The CDR3 coding sequence is TGTGCCATCAGTGAGGGGCGTAATAGCAATCAGCCCCAGCATTTT. Residues: CAISEGRNSNQPQHF. The V gene is TRBV10-3, the J gene TRBJ1-5, with D hard to call. Germline V gene data show CDR1 as ENHRY and CDR2 as SYGVKD. V was clipped by 2 bases and J by 0 bases, with 8 bases between them. The CDR3 runs 15 residues.

V gene TRBV24-1 combines with J gene TRBJ2-5, with 7 bases matching TRBD1. This CDR3 has 15 amino acids. Germline values: CDR1 KGHDR, CDR2 SFDVKD. V gave up 4 bases and J gave up 4 bases; unmatched junction bases: 8. CDR3 coding DNA: TGTGCCACCAGTGAGGCGGACAGGTTCCCAGAGACCCAGTACTTC. It codes for CATSEADRFPETQYF.

V gene TRBV5-6 combines with J gene TRBJ1-6; TRBD1 might be the D (6 bases). This CDR3 has 15 amino acids. Germline V CDR1 and CDR2: SGHDT, YYEEEE. V was pared by 3 bases and J by 7 bases, with 14 bases between. CDR3 residues: CASSWGRQANSPLHF. CDR3 in DNA: TGTGCCAGCAGCTGGGGGAGACAGGCGAATTCACCCCTCCACTTT.